The entry below gives a single TCR beta chain sequence along with its context. Its cognate antigen has yet to be identified. Base qualities were left out, and no much larger clone turns up one base away. Every donor was a healthy Caucasian. The researchers also sequenced three unrelated adults who were not twins: a male aged 18 to 30, a male aged 50 to 60, and a female aged 50 to 60. Miltenyi CD45RO+ enrichment and human naive T-cell isolation kits were used to isolate memory (CD45RO+) and naive T cells from PBMC. The method was 5' RACE. Instrument on record: Illumina HiSeq 2000. Template switching added a universal primer binding site, and the final cDNA carried a unique molecular identifier that allowed TCR cDNA molecules to be counted accurately. Specific primers in the conserved constant-segment region were used to synthesize first-strand cDNA for the TCR alpha and beta chains. To control for contamination, each cDNA library was double barcoded with a SMART-Mk sample barcode plus Illumina barcodes. Two successive PCR steps introduced TruSeq adapter sequences along with Illumina sample barcodes. Sequencing of the TCR alpha and beta cDNA libraries was done on the Illumina HiSeq platform using custom primers. The paper's processing steps were these. MiGEC was used to process raw reads and extract unique molecular identifiers, and MiXCR was used to find CDR3 positions. Recombination models were inferred per individual with the repgenHMM and IGoR tools using an EM algorithm. Shared clonotype analysis was performed with the tcR package in R, normalizing sharing by the product of cloneset sizes. To study raw recombination free of thymic and clonal selection effects, out-of-frame nonproductive sequences were analyzed. TCRdb redid the processing of the public reads, applying fastp at Q25 and MiXCR, and retained in-frame beta chains. Each entry merges the rows of one CDR3 protein and shows their most common DNA and genes. In this record, the V and J calls reflect TCRdb's handling and not the investigators' own analysis. The sample has 350,000 or so distinct CDR3 sequences on record, 9% to 10% of them singletons. The ten largest clones add up to around 8.6% of the sample.

According to the germline V gene, CDR1 reads SGHRS and CDR2 reads YFSETQ. The CDR3 numbers 12 residues from cysteine through phenylalanine. Only CDR3 DNA is held: 36 bases, read in frame from base 1. V drops 7 bases and J drops 10 bases, leaving 17 bases in between. This sample is drawn from a study of identical twins (dated by TCRdb to about 2016). A note on the overall study: To test whether fetal clonotypes persist, the study used deep sequencing on TCR alpha and beta repertoires from monozygotic twins, unrelated adults of various ages, and cord blood. Replicate twin experiments were performed at different times using different library preparation protocols to rule out contamination.

Results and caveats for the whole study, not just this receptor: Because the same donors could not be followed over many years, the conclusions depended on cross-sectional statistical analysis. Compared with coincidental sharing between unrelated individuals, out-of-frame TCR alpha sequences shared between twins showed an excess of sequences with low generation probability. Recombination models systematically underestimated out-of-frame TCR alpha sharing in monozygotic twins but agreed with sharing between unrelated individuals. Excess twin sharing in beta out-of-frame sequences was weaker because fewer shared sequences lowered the signal-to-noise ratio. Zero-insertion analyses could be partly confounded by invariant T cells such as MAIT and iNKT, although diverse VJ usage argued against such confounding for most clonotypes. Abundant cord blood beta clonotypes had fewer insertions, young adult naive repertoires showed a similar but weaker trend, and memory repertoires showed no such trend.

What was sequenced was naive T cells sorted from blood. The meaning of the sample's cell subset or site label: cells isolated with a human naive T-cell isolation kit. The sequence is built from TRBV5-1 and TRBJ1-1; the D segment cannot be called with confidence. The sequence derives from a woman between 50 and 59 years old in good health. The CDR3 region reads CASWAAEGVAFF. Read as DNA, the sequence is TGCGCCAGCTGGGCCGCGGAGGGAGTAGCTTTCTTT. Beyond the CDR3, the reference TRBV5-1 and TRBJ1-1 genes provide the residues; the full variable domain reads: KAGVTQTPRYLIKTRGQQVTLSCSPISGHRSVSWYQQTPGQGLQFLFEYFSETQRNKGNFPGRFSGRQFSNSRSEMNVSTLELGDSALYLCASWAAEGVAFFGQGTRLTVV.